The clone carrying this T cell receptor (beta chain) has only a few counts. Method: immunoSEQ multiplex PCR; TCRdb's copy keeps in-frame clones and lacks some. In the table there are hundreds of thousands of clones, almost 85% of which are singletons. The data derive from a study of blood T cell repertoires in COVID-19. The V and J ends lost 8 bases and 4 bases, in that order; junction bases with no gene match: 8. The V gene's germline CDR1 is MNHEY and CDR2 SMNVEV (reference sequence). The CDR3 extends over 15 amino acids. Material for sequencing was peripheral blood. The rearrangement links TRBV27 to TRBJ2-2; 9 bases match TRBD2. This TCR derives from a woman aged 80 or older with acute or convalescent COVID-19. DNA of the CDR3: TGTGCCAGCGTTTATAGCGGGAGCGCCACCGGGGAGCTGTTTTTT. It encodes CASVYSGSATGELFF.